This TCR beta chain came from a study of tissue T cells after allogeneic stem cell transplantation. Study results and caveats: Few T cell clones were shared across patients, but motif clusters showed tissue-specific shared signatures.

This clone is medium-sized. The target antigen is unknown. All gene names here are mouse names. Some clones are missing from TCRdb's copy, which holds only in-frame ones; the method was immunoSEQ multiplex PCR. The sample holds several thousand clones, over 30% seen once. Time point described: mouse harvest day 14 after allogeneic transplant. Tail vein injection delivered 10^7 T-cell-depleted bone marrow cells and 10^6 splenic CD5+ T cells. B6 (H2b) cells into BALB/c (H2d) mice; tissues taken at day 7 or 14. The source material was skin. This TCR was sampled from a female BALB/c mouse given C57BL/6 T cells with graft-versus-host disease after an allogeneic hematopoietic cell transplant.

CDR3 sequence reads: CSSSQSGKKISNERLFF. The part of the CDR3 DNA that was read is TGCTCCAGCAGTCAATCGGGGAAGAAAATTTCCAACGAAAGATTATTT. The rearrangement links TRBV23 to TRBJ1-4. Read data end 1 residue before the CDR3 end; the end is taken from the germline J gene. Germline loops: CDR1 KGHTA, CDR2 FQNQQP. The CDR3 is 17 residues long.